These T cell receptor beta chains were read from a single sample in a study of blood T cell repertoires in COVID-19. Assay used: immunoSEQ multiplex PCR; TCRdb lists only in-frame clones, some missing. The sample gives about 210,000 clones, about 86% of which show up once; roughly 4.5% is in the top ten. Sequences were obtained from PBMCs or T cells enriched from blood (not recorded which). These receptor sequences come from a woman aged 25 to 39 who had been exposed to COVID-19. CDR3s leave out the opening cysteine and the closing phenylalanine or tryptophan. Each record gives: V gene, CDR3 protein.

>TRBV30
AWSPAYEQY
>TRBV2
ASGTEYNEQF
>TRBV6-5
ASSYSRNRGAEAF
>TRBV6-5
ASRSLSTDTQY
>TRBV19
ATYPGQGAGYT
>TRBV2
ASSRDREGEQY
>TRBV2
ARGRGKAYNEQF
>TRBV11-2
ASSLATSTDTQY
>TRBV6-5
ASRDSAEQF
>TRBV27
ASGWDRTYEQY
>TRBV9
ASSVGSGGDTQY
>TRBV3-1/TRBV3-2
ASRQGSTEAF
>TRBV5-1
ASSPWTGGVDEQY
>TRBV9
ASGSGLYGYT
>TRBV19
ASSILGDRGDQPQH
>TRBV7-3
ASSPMGLANTGELF
>TRBV12-3/TRBV12-4
ASSLVTDLL
>TRBV24-1
ATSPFGVLGADTQY
>TRBV5-6
ASSRSGFSSYNEQF
>TRBV27
ASSTNRDLYEQY
>TRBV9
ASSTRQGTEAF
>TRBV6-5
ASSPTGGGNTIY
>TRBV14
ASSISGGRGEQF
>TRBV6-5
ASMQGAHSPLH
>TRBV4-1
ASSQEGGPHSYNEQF
>TRBV15
ATSNRGDGTGELF
>TRBV4-2
ASSWDSHNTGELF
>TRBV3-1/TRBV3-2
ASSQGGEKLF
>TRBV27
ASSPGTGGHEQY
>TRBV5-4
ASSPWTGTEAF
>TRBV5-1
ASSLGGTGGPYEQY
>TRBV3-1/TRBV3-2
ASSTDTISYNEQF
>TRBV9
ASSVGQVGYT
>TRBV9
ASSPQPGTVVYEQY
>TRBV24-1
ATSDLLAGETDTQY
>TRBV19
ASSAPGQGSEAF
>TRBV19
ASSPGSAHGYT
>TRBV21-1
ASRNGGQDRNTIY
>TRBV9
ASSPAGGGAAYEQY
>TRBV11-2
ASSNRDSHTEAF
>TRBV18
ASSPGDSYNSPLH
>TRBV11-2
ASRPTGVLMNTEAF
>TRBV28
ASSAGQGINSPLH
>TRBV4-2
ASSHEGLTGGTGNTIY
>TRBV2
ASTERGLMNTEAF
>TRBV10-3
ATQGTQGGDNSPLH
>TRBV9
ASSVPPGRGTYEQY
>TRBV6-5
ASTVRTYEQY
>TRBV5-6
ASSFGDLRSPLH
>TRBV11-2
ASSLGFSGAPNTEAF
>TRBV21-1
ASSKGAGAPRENTEAF
>TRBV5-6
ASSPAGETQY